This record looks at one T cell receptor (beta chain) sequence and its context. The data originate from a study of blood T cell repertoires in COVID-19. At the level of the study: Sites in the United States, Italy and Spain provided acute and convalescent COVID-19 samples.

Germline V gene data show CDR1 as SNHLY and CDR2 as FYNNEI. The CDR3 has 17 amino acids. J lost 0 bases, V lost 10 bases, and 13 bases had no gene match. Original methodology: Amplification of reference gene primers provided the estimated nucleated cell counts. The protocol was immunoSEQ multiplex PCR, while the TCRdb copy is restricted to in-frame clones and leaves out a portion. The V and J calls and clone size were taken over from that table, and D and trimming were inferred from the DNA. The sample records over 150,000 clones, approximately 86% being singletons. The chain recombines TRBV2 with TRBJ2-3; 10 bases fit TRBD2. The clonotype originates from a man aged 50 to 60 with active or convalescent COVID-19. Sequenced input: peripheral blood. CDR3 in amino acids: CAISKNSGRWSTDTQYF. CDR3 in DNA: TGTGCCATCTCAAAAAATAGCGGGAGGTGGAGCACAGATACGCAGTATTTT.